The source of this TCR beta chain is a study of cytomegalovirus exposure and HLA in healthy donors. PCR primers comprised 60 Vbeta and 13 Jbeta primers. Repertoires were generated with immunoSEQ multiplex PCR, while TCRdb's copy carries only in-frame clones and drops some. The table records approximately 120,000 clones, roughly three quarters of them present only once. This clone was seen more than once but under ten times. Donors consisted of healthy bone marrow donors. CDR1 and CDR2 from the germline V gene are SGDLS and YYNGEE. The length of the CDR3 is 14 residues. V lost 3 bases, J lost 3 bases, and 12 bases lay in between.

Sequences were obtained from PBMCs. The rearrangement uses TRBV9 and TRBJ1-2; D is unresolved. The sequence was obtained from a man in his thirties or forties in good health and CMV-seronegative. In DNA form, the CDR3 reads TGTGCCAGCAGCGACCAGGATATCGACTATGGCTACACCTTC. It codes for CASSDQDIDYGYTF.